Listed here is a single TCR beta chain. The sample originates from a study of T cell changes during pregnancy in multiple sclerosis. This CDR3 comprises 22 residues. The germline V gene encodes CDR1 KGHSH and CDR2 LQKENI. Trimming shortened V by 3 bases and J by 0 bases, and 29 bases separated the two germline ends. Sequenced by immunoSEQ multiplex PCR; TCRdb stores in-frame clones only, minus some. The table lists some 50,000 clones, just over 90% of them singletons, with 0.15% to 0.2% in the top ten. Here the sequenced sample was CD4+ T cells from peripheral blood mononuclear cells, taken in the second trimester of pregnancy. The chain joins TRBV18 to TRBJ1-4; no reliable D call. This clonotype was obtained from a female donor with multiple sclerosis, enrolled in a pregnancy study. The CDR3, as DNA: TGTGCCAGCTCACCCCGCCTTATCTCGCTAGCTCACGAGAGTCCAACTAATGAAAAACTGTTTTTT. As protein: CASSPRLISLAHESPTNEKLFF.